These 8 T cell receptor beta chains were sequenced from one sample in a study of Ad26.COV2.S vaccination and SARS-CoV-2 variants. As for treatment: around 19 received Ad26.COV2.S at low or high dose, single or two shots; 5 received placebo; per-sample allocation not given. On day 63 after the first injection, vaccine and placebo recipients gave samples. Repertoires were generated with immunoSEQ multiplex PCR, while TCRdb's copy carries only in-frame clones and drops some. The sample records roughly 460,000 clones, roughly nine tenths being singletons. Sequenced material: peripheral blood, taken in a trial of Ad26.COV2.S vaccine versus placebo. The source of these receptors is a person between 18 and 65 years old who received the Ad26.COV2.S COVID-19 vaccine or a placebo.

The CDR3 protein is CASSEGGSATYEQYF. The DNA of the CDR3 is TGTGCCAGCAGTGAGGGGGGCAGTGCCACCTACGAGCAGTACTTC. V and J are TRBV2 and TRBJ2-7, with D perhaps assigned TRBD1 or TRBD2 (6 bases each). Trimming took off 3 bases at V and 2 bases at J, with 14 bases between the two ends. The CDR3 sequence is 15 residues long. Germline assignment: CDR1 SNHLY and CDR2 FYNNEI.

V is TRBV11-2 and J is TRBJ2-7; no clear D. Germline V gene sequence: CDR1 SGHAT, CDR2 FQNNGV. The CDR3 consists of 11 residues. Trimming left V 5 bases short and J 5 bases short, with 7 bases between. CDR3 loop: CASSPYNEQYF. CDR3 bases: TGTGCCAGCAGCCCGTATAACGAGCAGTACTTC.

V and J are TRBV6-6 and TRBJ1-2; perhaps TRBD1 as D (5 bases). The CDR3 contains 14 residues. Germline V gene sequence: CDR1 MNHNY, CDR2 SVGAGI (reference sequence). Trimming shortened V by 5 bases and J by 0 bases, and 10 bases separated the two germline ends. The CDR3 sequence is CASSRSGTNYGYTF. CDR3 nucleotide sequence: TGTGCCAGCAGTCGATCAGGGACTAACTATGGCTACACCTTC.

CDR3 nucleotides: TGTGCCACCAGTGATTTATTATCCCCAGATACGCAGTATTTT. Its protein is CATSDLLSPDTQYF. V is TRBV24-1 and J is TRBJ2-3; D call uncertain. The CDR3 is 14 residues long. V was trimmed by 1 base and J by 4 bases, leaving 8 bases between them. Germline CDR1 KGHDR, CDR2 SFDVKD.

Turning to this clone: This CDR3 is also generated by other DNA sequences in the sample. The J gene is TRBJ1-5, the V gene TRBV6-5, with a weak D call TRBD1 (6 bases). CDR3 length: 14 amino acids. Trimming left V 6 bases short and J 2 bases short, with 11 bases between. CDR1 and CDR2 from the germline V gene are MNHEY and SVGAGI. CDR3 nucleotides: TGTGCCAGCAGGCTCAGGGGAGGCAATCAGCCCCAGCATTTT. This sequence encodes CASRLRGGNQPQHF.

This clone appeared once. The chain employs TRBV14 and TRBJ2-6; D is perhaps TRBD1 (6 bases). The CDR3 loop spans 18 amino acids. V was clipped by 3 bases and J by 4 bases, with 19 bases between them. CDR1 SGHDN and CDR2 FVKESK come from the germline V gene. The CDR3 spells CASSQGAGFASGANVLTF. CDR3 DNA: TGTGCCAGCAGCCAGGGGGCAGGGTTTGCTTCGGGGGCCAACGTCCTGACTTTC.

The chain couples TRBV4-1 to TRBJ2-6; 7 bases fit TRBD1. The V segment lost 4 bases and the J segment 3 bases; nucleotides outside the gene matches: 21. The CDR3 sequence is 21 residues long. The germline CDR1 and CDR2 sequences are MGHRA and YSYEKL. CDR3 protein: CASSRQQIPGTELGGANVLTF. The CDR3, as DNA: TGCGCCAGCAGCCGACAACAAATCCCGGGGACAGAGTTAGGTGGGGCCAACGTCCTGACTTTC.

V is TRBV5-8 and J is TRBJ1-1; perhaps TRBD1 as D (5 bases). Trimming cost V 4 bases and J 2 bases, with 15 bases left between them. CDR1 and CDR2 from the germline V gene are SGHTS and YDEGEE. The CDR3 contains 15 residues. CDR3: CASSPLGPPNTEAFF. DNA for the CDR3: TGTGCCAGCAGCCCCCTGGGGCCGCCCAACACTGAAGCTTTCTTT.